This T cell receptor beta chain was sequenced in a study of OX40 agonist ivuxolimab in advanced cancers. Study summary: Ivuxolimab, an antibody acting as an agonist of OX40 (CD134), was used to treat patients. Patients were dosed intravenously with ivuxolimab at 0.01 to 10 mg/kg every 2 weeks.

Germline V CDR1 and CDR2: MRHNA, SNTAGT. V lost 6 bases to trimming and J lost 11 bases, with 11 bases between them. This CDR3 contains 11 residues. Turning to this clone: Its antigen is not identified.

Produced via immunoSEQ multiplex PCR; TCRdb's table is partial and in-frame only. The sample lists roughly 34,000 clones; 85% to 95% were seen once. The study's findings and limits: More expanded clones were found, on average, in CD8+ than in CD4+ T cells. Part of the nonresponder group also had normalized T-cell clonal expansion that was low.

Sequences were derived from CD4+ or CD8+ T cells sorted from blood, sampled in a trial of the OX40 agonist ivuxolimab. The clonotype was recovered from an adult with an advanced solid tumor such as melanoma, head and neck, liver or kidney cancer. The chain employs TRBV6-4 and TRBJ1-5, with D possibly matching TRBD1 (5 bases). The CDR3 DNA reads TGTGCCAGCAGGTCCAGGGTCTCCCAGCATTTT. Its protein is CASRSRVSQHF.